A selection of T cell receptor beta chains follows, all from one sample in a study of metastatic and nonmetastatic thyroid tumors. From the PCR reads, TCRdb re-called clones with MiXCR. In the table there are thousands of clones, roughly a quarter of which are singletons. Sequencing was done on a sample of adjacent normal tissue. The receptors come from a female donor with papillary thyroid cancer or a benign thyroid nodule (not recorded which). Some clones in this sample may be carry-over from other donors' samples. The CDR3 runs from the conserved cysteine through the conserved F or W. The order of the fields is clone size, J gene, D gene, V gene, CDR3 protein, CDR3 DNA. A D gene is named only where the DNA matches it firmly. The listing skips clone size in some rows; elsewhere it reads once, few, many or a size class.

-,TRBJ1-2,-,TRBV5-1,CASSPTGANYGYTF,TGCGCCAGCAGCCCAACGGGAGCTAACTATGGCTACACCTTC
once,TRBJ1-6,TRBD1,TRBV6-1,CASIVTGTGGSSPLHF,TGTGCCAGCATTGTAACCGGGACAGGGGGTAGTTCTCCCCTGCACTTT
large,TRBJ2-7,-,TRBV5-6,CASSLSAGGKGEQYF,TGTGCCAGCAGCTTGTCAGCGGGTGGTAAAGGCGAGCAGTACTTC
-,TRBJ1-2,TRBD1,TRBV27,CASSLSDRLAYTF,TGTGCCAGCAGTTTATCGGACAGGTTAGCCTATACCTTC
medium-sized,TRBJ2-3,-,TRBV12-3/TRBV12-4,CASSLKRTTIRTDTQYF,TGTGCCAGCAGTTTAAAGCGGACTACAATTCGCACAGATACGCAGTATTTT
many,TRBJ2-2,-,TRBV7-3,CASSSPGLASHGELFF,TGTGCCAGCAGCTCACCTGGATTAGCGAGTCACGGGGAGCTGTTTTTT
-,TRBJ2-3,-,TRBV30,CAWSSTDTQYF,TGTGCCTGGAGTAGCACAGATACGCAGTATTTT
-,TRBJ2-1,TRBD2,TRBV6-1,CASSERAAGDYNEQFF,TGTGCCAGCAGTGAACGCGCGGCGGGGGACTACAATGAGCAGTTCTTC
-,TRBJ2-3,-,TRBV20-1,CSASKSDTQYF,TGCAGTGCTAGTAAGTCAGATACGCAGTATTTT
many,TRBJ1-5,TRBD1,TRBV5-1,CASSPGTGNQPQHF,TGCGCCAGCAGCCCAGGGACAGGCAATCAGCCCCAGCATTTT
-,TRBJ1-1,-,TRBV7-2,CASSWDKNTEAFF,TGTGCCAGCAGCTGGGACAAGAACACTGAAGCTTTCTTT
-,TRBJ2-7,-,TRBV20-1,CILHGGEQYF,TGCATCCTCCATGGGGGGGAGCAGTACTTC
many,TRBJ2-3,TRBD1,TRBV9,CASSVDRGVTDTQYF,TGTGCCAGCAGCGTCGACAGGGGAGTCACAGATACGCAGTATTTT
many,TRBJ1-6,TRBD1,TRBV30,CAWSSTGGAGSPLHF,TGTGCCTGGAGTTCAACAGGGGGCGCGGGATCACCCCTCCACTTT
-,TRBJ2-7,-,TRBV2,CASIWQGPDKQQYF,TGTGCCAGCATTTGGCAGGGCCCGGACAAGCAGCAGTACTTC
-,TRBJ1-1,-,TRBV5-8,CASSACTGLGTEAFF,TGTGCCAGCAGCGCATGTACAGGGTTGGGAACTGAAGCTTTCTTT
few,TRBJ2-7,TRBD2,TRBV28,CATSGGRSSYEQYF,TGTGCCACCTCGGGCGGGAGGAGCTCCTACGAGCAGTACTTC
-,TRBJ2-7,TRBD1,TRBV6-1,CASSSGTVTSYEQYF,TGTGCCAGCAGTTCCGGGACAGTTACCTCCTACGAGCAGTACTTC
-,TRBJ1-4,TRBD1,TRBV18,CASSRSGGLEKLFF,TGTGCCAGCTCACGGTCAGGGGGCCTCGAAAAACTGTTTTTT
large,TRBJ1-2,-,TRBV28,CASSLAGSYGYTF,TGTGCCAGCAGTTTGGCAGGGAGCTATGGCTACACCTTC
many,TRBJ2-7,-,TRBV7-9,CASSFGTLYEQYF,TGTGCCAGCAGCTTCGGGACTCTCTACGAGCAGTACTTC
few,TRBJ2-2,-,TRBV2,CASREQGTGELFF,TGTGCCAGCAGAGAGCAGGGCACCGGGGAGCTGTTTTTT
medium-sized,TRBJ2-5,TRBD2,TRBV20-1,CSARGTSKKETQYF,TGCAGTGCTAGAGGGACTAGTAAAAAAGAGACCCAGTACTTC
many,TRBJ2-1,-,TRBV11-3,CASSPTSFNEQFF,TGTGCCAGCAGCCCTACTAGTTTCAATGAGCAGTTCTTC